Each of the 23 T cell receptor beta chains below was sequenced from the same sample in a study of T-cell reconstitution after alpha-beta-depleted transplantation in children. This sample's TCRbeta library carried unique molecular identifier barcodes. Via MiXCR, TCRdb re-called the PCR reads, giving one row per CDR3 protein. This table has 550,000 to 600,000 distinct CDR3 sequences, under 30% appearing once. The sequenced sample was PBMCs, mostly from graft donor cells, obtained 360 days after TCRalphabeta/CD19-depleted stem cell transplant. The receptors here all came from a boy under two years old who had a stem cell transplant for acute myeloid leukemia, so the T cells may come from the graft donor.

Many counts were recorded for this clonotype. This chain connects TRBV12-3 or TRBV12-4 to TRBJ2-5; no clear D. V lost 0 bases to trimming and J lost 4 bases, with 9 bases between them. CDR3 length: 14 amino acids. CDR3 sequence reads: CASSLANAVETQYF. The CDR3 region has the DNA TGTGCCAGCAGTTTAGCCAATGCGGTAGAGACCCAGTACTTC.

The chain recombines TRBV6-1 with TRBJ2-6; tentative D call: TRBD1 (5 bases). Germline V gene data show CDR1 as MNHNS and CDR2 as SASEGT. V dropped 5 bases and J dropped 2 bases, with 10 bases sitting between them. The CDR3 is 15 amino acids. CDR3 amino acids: CASSPGFPGANVLTF. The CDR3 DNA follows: TGTGCCAGCAGTCCAGGGTTCCCTGGGGCCAACGTCCTGACTTTC.

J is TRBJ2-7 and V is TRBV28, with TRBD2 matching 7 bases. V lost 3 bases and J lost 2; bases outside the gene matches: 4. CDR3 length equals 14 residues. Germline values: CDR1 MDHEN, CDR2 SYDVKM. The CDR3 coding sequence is TGTGCCAGCAGTTTGCCAGGGAGGGCCTACGAGCAGTACGTC. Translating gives CASSLPGRAYEQYV.

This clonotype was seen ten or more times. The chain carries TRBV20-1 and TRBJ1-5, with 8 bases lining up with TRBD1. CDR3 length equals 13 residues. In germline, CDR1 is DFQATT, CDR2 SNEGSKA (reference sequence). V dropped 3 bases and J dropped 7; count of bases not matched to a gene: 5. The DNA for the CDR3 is TGCAGTGCTAGTATCCACAGGGGGCAGCCCCAGCATTTT. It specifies CSASIHRGQPQHF.

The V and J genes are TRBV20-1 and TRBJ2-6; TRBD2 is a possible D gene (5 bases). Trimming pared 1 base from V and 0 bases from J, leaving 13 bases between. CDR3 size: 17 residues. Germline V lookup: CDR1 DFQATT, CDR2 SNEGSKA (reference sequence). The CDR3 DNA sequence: TGCAGTGCTAGAGTGGTAGGACTGGTCTCTGGGGCCAACGTCCTGACTTTC. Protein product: CSARVVGLVSGANVLTF.

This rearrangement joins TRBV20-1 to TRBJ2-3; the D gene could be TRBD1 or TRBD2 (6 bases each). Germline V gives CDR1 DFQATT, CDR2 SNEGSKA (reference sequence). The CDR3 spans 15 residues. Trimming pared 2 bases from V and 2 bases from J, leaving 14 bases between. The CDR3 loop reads CSARRLRGPTDTQYF. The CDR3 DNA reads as TGCAGTGCTAGAAGACTACGGGGGCCCACAGATACGCAGTATTTT.

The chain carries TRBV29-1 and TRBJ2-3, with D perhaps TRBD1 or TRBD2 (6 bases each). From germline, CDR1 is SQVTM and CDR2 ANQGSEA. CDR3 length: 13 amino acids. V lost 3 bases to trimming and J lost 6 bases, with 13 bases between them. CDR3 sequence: CSVEPVGGDTQYF. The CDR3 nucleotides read TGCAGCGTTGAGCCCGTAGGGGGGGATACGCAGTATTTT.

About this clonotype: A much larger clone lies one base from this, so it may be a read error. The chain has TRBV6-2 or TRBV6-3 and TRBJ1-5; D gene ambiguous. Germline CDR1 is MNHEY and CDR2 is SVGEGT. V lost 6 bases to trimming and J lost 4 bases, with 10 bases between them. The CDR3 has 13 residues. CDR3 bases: TGTGCCAGCAGCAAGCAGTGTAATCAGCCCCAGCATTTT. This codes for CASSKQCNQPQHF.

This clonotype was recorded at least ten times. CDR3: CASSVGIGQINPISGANVLTF. The CDR3 DNA sequence: TGTGCCAGCAGCGTCGGGATTGGACAGATCAACCCCATCTCTGGGGCCAACGTCCTGACTTTC. The J gene is TRBJ2-6, the V gene TRBV6-2 or TRBV6-3; D might be TRBD1 (6 bases). Germline assignment: CDR1 MNHEY and CDR2 SVGEGT. The length of the CDR3 is 21 residues. V shed 6 bases and J shed 0 bases, with 27 bases lying between them.

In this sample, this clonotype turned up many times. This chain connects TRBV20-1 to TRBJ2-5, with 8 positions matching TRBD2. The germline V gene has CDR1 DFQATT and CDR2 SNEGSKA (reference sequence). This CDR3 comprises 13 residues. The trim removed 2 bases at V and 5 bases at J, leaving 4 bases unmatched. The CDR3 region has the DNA TGCAGTGCTAGAACCAGACTAGCGGAGACCCAGTACTTC. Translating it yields CSARTRLAETQYF.

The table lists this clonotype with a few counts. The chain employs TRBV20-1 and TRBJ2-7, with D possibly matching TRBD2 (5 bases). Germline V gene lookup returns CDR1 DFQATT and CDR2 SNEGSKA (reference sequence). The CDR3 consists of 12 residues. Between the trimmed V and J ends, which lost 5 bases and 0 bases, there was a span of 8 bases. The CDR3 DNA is TGCAGTGCTTCGGACTTCTCCTACGAGCAGTACTTC. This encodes CSASDFSYEQYF.

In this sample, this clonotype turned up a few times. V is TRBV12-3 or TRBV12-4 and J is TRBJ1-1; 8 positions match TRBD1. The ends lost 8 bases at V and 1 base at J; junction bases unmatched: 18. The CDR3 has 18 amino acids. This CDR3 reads CASGGEWQGARRNTEAFF. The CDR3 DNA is TGTGCCAGCGGGGGGGAGTGGCAGGGGGCGAGAAGGAACACTGAAGCTTTCTTT.

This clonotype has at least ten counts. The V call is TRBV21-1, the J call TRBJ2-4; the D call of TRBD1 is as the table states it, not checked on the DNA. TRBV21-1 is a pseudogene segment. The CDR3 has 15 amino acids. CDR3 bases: TGTGCCAGCAGCAAAGGGGGGTTGGCCAAAAACATTCAGTACTTC. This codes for CASSKGGLAKNIQYF.

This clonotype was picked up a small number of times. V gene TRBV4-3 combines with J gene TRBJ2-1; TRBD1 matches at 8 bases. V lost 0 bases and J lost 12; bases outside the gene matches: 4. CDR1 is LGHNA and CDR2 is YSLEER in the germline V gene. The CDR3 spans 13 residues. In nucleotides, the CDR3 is TGCGCCAGCAGCCAAGATGGGGACAGGCGGCAGTTCTTC. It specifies CASSQDGDRRQFF.

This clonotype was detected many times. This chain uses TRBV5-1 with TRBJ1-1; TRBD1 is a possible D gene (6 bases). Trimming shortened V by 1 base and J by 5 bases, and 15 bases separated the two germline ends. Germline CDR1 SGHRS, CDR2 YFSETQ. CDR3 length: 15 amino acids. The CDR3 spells CASSLSLQGKTEAFF. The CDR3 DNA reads TGCGCCAGCAGCTTGTCTCTACAGGGAAAAACTGAAGCTTTCTTT.

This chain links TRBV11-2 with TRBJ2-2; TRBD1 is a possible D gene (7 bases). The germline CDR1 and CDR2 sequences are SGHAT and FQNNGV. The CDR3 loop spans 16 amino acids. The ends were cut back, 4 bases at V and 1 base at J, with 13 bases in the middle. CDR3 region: CASSSYRGLNTGELFF. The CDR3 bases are TGTGCCAGCAGCTCCTACAGGGGACTGAACACCGGGGAGCTGTTTTTT.

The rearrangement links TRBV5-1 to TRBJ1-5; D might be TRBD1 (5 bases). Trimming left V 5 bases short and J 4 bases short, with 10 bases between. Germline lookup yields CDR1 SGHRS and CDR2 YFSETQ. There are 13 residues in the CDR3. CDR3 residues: CASRQEANQPQHF. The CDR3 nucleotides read TGCGCCAGCAGACAGGAAGCAAATCAGCCCCAGCATTTT. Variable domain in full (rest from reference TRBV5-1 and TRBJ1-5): KAGVTQTPRYLIKTRGQQVTLSCSPISGHRSVSWYQQTPGQGLQFLFEYFSETQRNKGNFPGRFSGRQFSNSRSEMNVSTLELGDSALYLCASRQEANQPQHFGDGTRLSIL.

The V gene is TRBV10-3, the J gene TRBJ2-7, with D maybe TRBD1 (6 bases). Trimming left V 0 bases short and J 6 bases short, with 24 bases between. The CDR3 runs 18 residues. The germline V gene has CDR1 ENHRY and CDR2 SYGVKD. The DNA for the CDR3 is TGTGCCATCAGTGAGTCCTCCCAGGGGTTCCGTCCCCTACGCGAGCAGTACGTC. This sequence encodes CAISESSQGFRPLREQYV.

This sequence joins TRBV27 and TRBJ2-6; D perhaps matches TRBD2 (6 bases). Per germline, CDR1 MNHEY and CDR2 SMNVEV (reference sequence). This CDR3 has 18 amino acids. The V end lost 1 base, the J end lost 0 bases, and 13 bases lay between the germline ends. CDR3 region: CASSLWGVHFSGANVLTF. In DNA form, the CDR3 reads TGTGCCAGCAGTTTATGGGGGGTCCATTTCTCTGGGGCCAACGTCCTGACTTTC.

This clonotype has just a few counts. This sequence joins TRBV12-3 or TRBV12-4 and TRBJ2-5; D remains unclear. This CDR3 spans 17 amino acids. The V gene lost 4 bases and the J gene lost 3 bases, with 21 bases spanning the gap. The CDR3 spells CASSSLFAWDSKETQYF. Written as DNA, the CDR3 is TGTGCCAGCAGTTCGCTCTTTGCTTGGGATAGCAAAGAGACCCAGTACTTC.

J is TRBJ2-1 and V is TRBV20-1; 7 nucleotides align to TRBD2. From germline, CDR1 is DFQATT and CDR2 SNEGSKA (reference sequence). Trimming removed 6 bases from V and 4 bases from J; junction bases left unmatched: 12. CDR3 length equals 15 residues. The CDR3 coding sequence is TGCAGTGCGGAACGGGTAGCGGGTCCTTACAATGAGCAGTTCTTC. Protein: CSAERVAGPYNEQFF.

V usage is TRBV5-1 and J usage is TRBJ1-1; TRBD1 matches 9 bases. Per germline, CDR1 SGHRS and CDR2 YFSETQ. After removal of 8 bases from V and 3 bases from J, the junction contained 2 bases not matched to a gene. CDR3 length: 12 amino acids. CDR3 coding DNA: TGCGCCAGTCGACAGGGGGACACTGAAGCTTTCTTT. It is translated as CASRQGDTEAFF.

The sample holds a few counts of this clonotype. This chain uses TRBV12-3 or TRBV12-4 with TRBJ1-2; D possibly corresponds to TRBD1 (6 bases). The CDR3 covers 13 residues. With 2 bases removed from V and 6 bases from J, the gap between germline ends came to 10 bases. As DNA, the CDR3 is TGTGCCAGCAGTTTACTGGGGGGCGATGGCTACACCTTC. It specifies CASSLLGGDGYTF.